The 26 T cell receptor beta chains listed next were all sequenced from one sample in a study of molecular identifiers for immune sequencing clone quantification. TCRdb re-analysed the PCR reads in MiXCR, keeping a single row per CDR3 protein. The sample has some 590,000 distinct CDR3 sequences, about 25% seen once. Sequenced input: naive CD8+ T cells from blood, with Jurkat cell RNA spiked in. The sample's subset: FACS-sorted CD8+CD4-CCR7+CD45RA+ naive T cells. These receptors were collected from a human donor in good health. Some libraries in this study had Jurkat cell RNA spiked in.

Turning to this clonotype: This may stem from a read error, because a much larger clone lies one nucleotide away. The chain uses TRBV30 and TRBJ1-1; D ambiguous. Deletions cut 0 bases from V and 1 base from J, with 6 bases between. Looked up from germline, CDR1 is GTSNPN and CDR2 is SVGIG (reference sequence). The CDR3 runs 13 residues. DNA for the CDR3: TGTGCCTGGAGTGTACAGAGGAACACTGAAGCTTTCTTT. Translated: CAWSVQRNTEAFF.

This clonotype was seen a few times. The J gene is TRBJ2-1, the V gene TRBV6-5; unclear D gene. The V and J ends lost 4 bases and 9 bases respectively, with 22 bases between them. CDR3 size: 16 residues. Germline CDR1 and CDR2: MNHEY and SVGAGI. The CDR3 reads CASSFGGGPMVIEQFF. DNA for the CDR3: TGTGCCAGCAGTTTCGGCGGCGGACCCATGGTTATTGAGCAGTTCTTC.

The sample holds many counts of this clonotype. The J gene is TRBJ2-7, the V gene TRBV7-9, with 16 bases lining up with TRBD2. Germline V gene lookup returns CDR1 SEHNR and CDR2 FQNEAQ (reference sequence). V lost 4 bases to trimming and J lost 7 bases; unmatched junction nucleotides: 7. This CDR3 contains 16 residues. CDR3 DNA sequence: TGTGCCAGCAGCTGGGGACTAGCGGGAGGGCCGAGTGAGCAGTACTTC. This gives the protein CASSWGLAGGPSEQYF.

The CDR3 region is CASSFRGGRYTDTQYF. The CDR3 bases are TGTGCCAGCAGTTTCAGGGGGGGGCGCTACACAGATACGCAGTATTTT. V and J are TRBV12-3 or TRBV12-4 and TRBJ2-3; D is tentatively TRBD1 or TRBD2 (7 bases each). The CDR3 is 16 residues long. The V end was cut by 3 bases, the J end by 2 bases, with 15 bases between.

The chain uses TRBV20-1 and TRBJ2-4; 9 bases fit TRBD2. Germline-derived CDR1 and CDR2 are DFQATT and SNEGSKA (reference sequence). The CDR3 loop spans 15 amino acids. V trimming: 3 bases; J trimming: 6 bases; junction bases outside the gene matches: 9. In nucleotides, the CDR3 is TGCAGTGCTAGCATGGCGGGAGGGCCGTTAAACATTCAGTACTTC. Protein product: CSASMAGGPLNIQYF.

This clonotype was counted ten times or more. V usage is TRBV14 and J usage is TRBJ1-1; no firm D call. CDR3 length: 13 residues. Germline values: CDR1 SGHDN, CDR2 FVKESK. The V end was cut by 4 bases, the J end by 4 bases, with 10 bases between. CDR3 nucleotides: TGTGCCAGCAGCCGCTACGTCGGCACTGAAGCTTTCTTT. It is translated as CASSRYVGTEAFF.

The V and J genes are TRBV6-2 or TRBV6-3 and TRBJ1-2; D gene uncertain. Germline CDR1 is MNHEY and CDR2 is SVGEGT. V was cut by 7 bases and J by 4 bases, with 19 bases left in between. This CDR3 has 15 amino acids. CDR3: CASTPHPLAGYGYTF. The CDR3 DNA sequence: TGTGCCAGCACCCCGCACCCCCTCGCCGGCTATGGCTACACCTTC.

There are many counts of this clonotype. The V call is TRBV7-2, the J call TRBJ2-1; 8 nucleotides match TRBD1. The junction had 3 bases not matched to a gene; V was cut back by 1 base and J by 7 bases. Per the germline V gene, CDR1 is SGHTA and CDR2 is FQGNSA. The CDR3 covers 14 residues. CDR3 in DNA: TGTGCCAGCAGCTTAGGACAGGGGTTGAATGAGCAGTTCTTC. Encoded protein: CASSLGQGLNEQFF.

The rearrangement joins TRBV2 to TRBJ1-1, with a tentative D call TRBD1 (5 bases). The CDR3 runs to 18 residues. V was trimmed by 0 bases and J by 3 bases, leaving 20 bases between them. CDR1 and CDR2 (germline): SNHLY, FYNNEI. Here the CDR3 DNA reads TGTGCCAGCAGTGAAGCGCTTTCAGGGATCTGGGTGTACACTGAAGCTTTCTTT. Translation: CASSEALSGIWVYTEAFF.

Ten or more counts support this clonotype. The V gene is TRBV4-3, the J gene TRBJ2-1; possible D gene TRBD2, 6 bases. V lost 0 bases and J 3 bases, leaving 12 bases between the germline ends. From germline, CDR1 is LGHNA and CDR2 YSLEER. This CDR3 spans 16 amino acids. The DNA of the CDR3 is TGCGCCAGCAGCCAAGATAAGCTAGCGAGCTACAATGAGCAGTTCTTC. Its protein is CASSQDKLASYNEQFF.

The rearrangement joins TRBV24-1 to TRBJ2-5; 11 positions agree with TRBD1. The V and J ends lost 5 bases and 5 bases, in that order; junction bases with no gene match: 12. Germline CDR1 and CDR2: KGHDR and SFDVKD. CDR3 length: 17 residues. Here the CDR3 reads CATSGSGGTGGPETQYF. The CDR3 DNA reads TGTGCCACCAGTGGATCAGGGGGGACAGGGGGTCCGGAGACCCAGTACTTC.

This clonotype occurred many times. CDR3 sequence reads: CASSLRGLNTEAFF. In DNA, the CDR3 is TGTGCCAGCAGTTTACGGGGTTTAAACACTGAAGCTTTCTTT. V and J are TRBV28 and TRBJ1-1; D is unresolved. V was cut by 2 bases and J by 2 bases, with 9 bases left in between. Germline V lookup: CDR1 MDHEN, CDR2 SYDVKM. This CDR3 has 14 residues. Looking up the rest from reference TRBV28 and TRBJ1-1 gives the full variable domain: DVKVTQSSRYLVKRTGEKVFLECVQDMDHENMFWYRQDPGLGLRLIYFSYDVKMKEKGDIPEGYSVSREKKERFSLILESASTNQTSMYLCASSLRGLNTEAFFGQGTRLTVV.

As to this clonotype: A much larger clone sits a single nucleotide away, making a read error possible. The chain carries TRBV7-9 and TRBJ2-1; 9 bases map to TRBD2. Germline V lookup: CDR1 SEHNR, CDR2 FQNEAQ (reference sequence). This CDR3 is 13 amino acids long. Trimming took 8 bases from V and 12 from J; bases not matched to a gene: 11. CDR3 amino acids: CASGGLAATGQFF. The CDR3 nucleotides are TGTGCCAGCGGGGGACTAGCCGCGACGGGGCAGTTCTTC.

This clonotype was observed a few times. The V and J genes are TRBV19 and TRBJ2-7; D perhaps matches TRBD1 (6 bases). The germline V gene has CDR1 LNHDA and CDR2 SQIVND (reference sequence). The CDR3 is 15 amino acids. V lost 5 bases and J lost 1, with 15 bases in between. The CDR3 loop reads CASSFGQGTSYEQYF. The CDR3 nucleotides are TGTGCCAGTAGTTTTGGGCAGGGGACGTCCTACGAGCAGTACTTC.

This clonotype was recorded at least ten times. This chain uses TRBV9 with TRBJ1-1; D is ambiguous. Germline V lookup: CDR1 SGDLS, CDR2 YYNGEE. This CDR3 has 14 amino acids. V was cut by 0 bases and J by 1 base, with 7 bases left in between. CDR3 sequence (DNA): TGTGCCAGCAGCGTAGCGTCAGGGAACACTGAAGCTTTCTTT. The encoded protein is CASSVASGNTEAFF.

Comment on this clonotype: At one of its ends the junction is not consistent with the germline gene, which may arise from a read error. V usage is TRBV7-7 and J usage is TRBJ2-3; a weak D match, TRBD2 (6 bases). Judging by the DNA end, TRBJ2-5 fits better; the J call may be wrong. The CDR3 covers 15 residues. Germline CDR1 reads SSHAT; CDR2 reads FNYEAQ (reference sequence). CDR3 loop: CASSLGGTLREPQYF. DNA for the CDR3: TGTGCTAGCAGCCTGGGCGGGACCCTTCGAGAGCCCCAGTACTTC.

The gene calls are TRBV10-3 and TRBJ2-3; 7 nucleotides line up with TRBD2. The CDR3 runs 14 residues. V gave up 0 bases and J gave up 7 bases; unmatched junction bases: 4. Looked up from germline, CDR1 is ENHRY and CDR2 is SYGVKD. This CDR3 is CAISESGGVNTQYF. CDR3 nucleotides: TGTGCCATCAGTGAGTCTGGGGGGGTAAATACGCAGTATTTT.

With respect to this clonotype: A read error is possible here, since a much larger clone lies one base away. The rearrangement uses TRBV20-1 and TRBJ2-1; 9 bases are shared with TRBD2. The germline gives CDR1 DFQATT, CDR2 SNEGSKA (reference sequence). The length of the CDR3 is 14 residues. The CDR3 is CSARDSGGYNAQFF. In DNA, the CDR3 is TGCAGTGCTAGAGATAGCGGGGGTTACAATGCGCAGTTCTTC.

The rearrangement joins TRBV13 to TRBJ2-7; tentatively, D is TRBD1 (5 bases). The CDR3 runs to 13 residues. With 5 bases removed from V and 5 bases from J, the gap between germline ends came to 13 bases. The germline CDR1 and CDR2 sequences are PRHDT and FYEKMQ (reference sequence). The chain's CDR3 is CASSHQGNDEQYF. CDR3 coding DNA: TGTGCCAGCAGCCACCAGGGAAACGACGAGCAGTACTTC.

On this clonotype itself: A much bigger clone sits one base away, suggesting this may be a read error. The genes are TRBV6-2 or TRBV6-3 and TRBJ1-1; no firm D call. Looked up from germline, CDR1 is MNHEY and CDR2 is SVGEGT. Trimming stripped 2 bases from V and 8 bases from J, with 18 bases between. This CDR3 has 15 residues. The CDR3 region is CASSYRDGEGAEAFF. CDR3 bases: TGTGCCAGCAGTTACCGGGATGGTGAGGGCGCAGAAGCTTTCTTT.

The sample holds a few counts of this clonotype. J is TRBJ2-1 and V is TRBV7-9, with 9 bases that match TRBD2. The germline gives CDR1 SEHNR, CDR2 FQNEAQ (reference sequence). CDR3 length equals 15 residues. With 1 base clipped from V and 9 bases from J, the junction kept 7 bases outside the gene matches. The CDR3: CASSLGRGGALEQFF. In DNA, the CDR3 is TGTGCCAGCAGCTTAGGTCGCGGGGGGGCCCTTGAGCAGTTCTTC.

This clonotype has a count of ten or more. The rearrangement links TRBV6-5 to TRBJ2-2; D unresolved. Germline loops: CDR1 MNHEY, CDR2 SVGAGI. V lost 1 base, J lost 4 bases, and 4 bases lay in between. The CDR3 is made up of 13 amino acids. The CDR3 spells CASSYWGTGELFF. DNA of the CDR3: TGTGCCAGCAGTTACTGGGGCACCGGGGAGCTGTTTTTT.

This clonotype was seen repeatedly, ten times or more. The rearrangement joins TRBV18 to TRBJ2-5, with a possible D match to TRBD1 (6 bases). Trimming stripped 2 bases from V and 4 bases from J, with 17 bases between. Germline-derived CDR1 and CDR2 are KGHSH and LQKENI. The CDR3 runs to 16 residues. The CDR3 loop is CASSPEAGARGETQYF. For the CDR3, the DNA is TGTGCCAGCTCACCAGAAGCAGGGGCCCGGGGAGAGACCCAGTACTTC.

This clonotype was recorded at least ten times. The rearrangement links TRBV5-4 to TRBJ2-1; D is unresolved. Germline assignment: CDR1 SGHNT and CDR2 YYREEE (reference sequence). V lost 2 bases and J 10 bases, leaving 16 bases between the germline ends. The CDR3 is 14 amino acids. This CDR3 is CASSFQHDSSEQFF. The CDR3 DNA reads TGTGCCAGCAGCTTCCAACACGATTCATCGGAGCAGTTCTTC.

At least ten counts were recorded for this clonotype. V is TRBV29-1 and J is TRBJ2-3; 9 bases match TRBD2. There are 16 residues in the CDR3. The germline CDR1 and CDR2 sequences are SQVTM and ANQGSEA. V lost 1 base, J lost 2 bases, and 7 bases stayed unmatched. The CDR3, as DNA: TGCAGCGTTGAAGTCTGGGCGGGGGGGCTCACAGATACGCAGTATTTT. This sequence encodes CSVEVWAGGLTDTQYF.

A few counts support this clonotype. CDR3 residues: CASSLPTSGANTGELFF. CDR3 DNA sequence: TGCGCCAGCAGCTTGCCGACTAGCGGTGCGAACACCGGGGAGCTGTTTTTT. The chain recombines TRBV5-1 with TRBJ2-2; 9 bases align to TRBD2. With V trimmed by 1 base and J by 0 bases, 4 bases remained unmatched. The CDR3 runs 17 residues. Germline V lookup: CDR1 SGHRS, CDR2 YFSETQ. Full variable domain (outside the CDR3, taken from reference TRBV5-1 and TRBJ2-2): KAGVTQTPRYLIKTRGQQVTLSCSPISGHRSVSWYQQTPGQGLQFLFEYFSETQRNKGNFPGRFSGRQFSNSRSEMNVSTLELGDSALYLCASSLPTSGANTGELFFGEGSRLTVL.